Reported below is one T cell receptor (beta chain). The target antigen is unknown. The source of the sample is a study of CD8 T cells in Susac syndrome. Regarding the study as a whole: The study recognized that its TCR sequencing and HLA analysis covered a relatively small number of individuals.

Reverse transcription of about 0.5 to 1 ug RNA used random hexamers. The TCR beta CDR3 was amplified by immunoSEQ multiplex PCR across 54 Vbeta, 13 Jbeta. TCRdb ran MiXCR on the immunoSEQ multiplex PCR reads and lists one entry per CDR3 protein. The repertoire has 55,000 to 70,000 distinct CDR3 sequences, 85% to 95% of them found once; the top ten carry 0.24%. The specimen was CD8+ T cells from PBMCs. The source of this sequence is a human donor in good health.

CDR3 residues: CASSGIISGGADQETQYF. The CDR3 bases are TGTGCCAGCAGTGGTATTATTAGCGGGGGGGCAGACCAAGAGACCCAGTACTTC. The chain has TRBV2 and TRBJ2-5, with TRBD2 identical over 11 bases. The CDR3 has 18 residues. Trimming removed 4 bases from V and 0 bases from J; junction bases left unmatched: 10. From germline, CDR1 is SNHLY and CDR2 FYNNEI.